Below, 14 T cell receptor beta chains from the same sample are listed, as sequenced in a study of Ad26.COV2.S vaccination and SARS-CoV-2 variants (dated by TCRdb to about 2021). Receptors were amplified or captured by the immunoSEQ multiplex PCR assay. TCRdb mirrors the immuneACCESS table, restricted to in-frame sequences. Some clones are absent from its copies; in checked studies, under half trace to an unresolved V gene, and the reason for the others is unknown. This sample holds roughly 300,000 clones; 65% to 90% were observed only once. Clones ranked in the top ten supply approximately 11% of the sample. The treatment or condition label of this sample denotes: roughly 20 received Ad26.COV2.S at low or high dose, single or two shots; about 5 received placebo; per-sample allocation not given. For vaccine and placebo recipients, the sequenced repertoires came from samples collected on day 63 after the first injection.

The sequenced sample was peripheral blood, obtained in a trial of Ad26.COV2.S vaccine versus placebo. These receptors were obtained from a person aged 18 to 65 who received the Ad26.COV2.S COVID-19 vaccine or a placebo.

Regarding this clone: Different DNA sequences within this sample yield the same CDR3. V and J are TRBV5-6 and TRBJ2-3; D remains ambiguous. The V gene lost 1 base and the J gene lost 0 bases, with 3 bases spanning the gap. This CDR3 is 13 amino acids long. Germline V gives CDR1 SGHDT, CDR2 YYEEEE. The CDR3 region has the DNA TGTGCCAGCAGCTTGTCGAGCACAGATACGCAGTATTTT. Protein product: CASSLSSTDTQYF.

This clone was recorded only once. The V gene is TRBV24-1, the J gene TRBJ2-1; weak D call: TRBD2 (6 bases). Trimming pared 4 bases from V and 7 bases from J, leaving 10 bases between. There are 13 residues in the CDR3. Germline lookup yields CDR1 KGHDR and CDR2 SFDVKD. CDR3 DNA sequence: TGTGCCACCAGTGACCAAGGGAGGAATGAGCAGTTCTTC. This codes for CATSDQGRNEQFF.

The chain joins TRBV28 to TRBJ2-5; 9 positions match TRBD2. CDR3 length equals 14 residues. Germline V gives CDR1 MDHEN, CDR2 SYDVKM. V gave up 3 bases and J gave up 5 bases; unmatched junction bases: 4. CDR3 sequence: CASSLAGGTETQYF. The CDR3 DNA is TGTGCCAGCAGTTTGGCGGGGGGGACCGAGACCCAGTACTTC.

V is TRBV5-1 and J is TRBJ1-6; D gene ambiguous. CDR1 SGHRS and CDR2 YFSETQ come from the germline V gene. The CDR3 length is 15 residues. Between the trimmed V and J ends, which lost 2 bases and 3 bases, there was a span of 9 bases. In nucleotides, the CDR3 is TGCGCCAGCAGCTTCGGTGGGGTCTATAATTCACCCCTCCACTTT. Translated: CASSFGGVYNSPLHF.

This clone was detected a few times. The CDR3 DNA sequence: TGTGCCAGCAGTGAACAGGGTATTTCAGCTTTCTTT. Residues: CASSEQGISAFF. The chain has TRBV25-1 and TRBJ1-1; D might be TRBD1 (5 bases). The CDR3 is made up of 12 amino acids. Germline lookup yields CDR1 MGHDK and CDR2 SYGVNS. Trimming took off 2 bases at V and 10 bases at J, with 11 bases between the two ends.

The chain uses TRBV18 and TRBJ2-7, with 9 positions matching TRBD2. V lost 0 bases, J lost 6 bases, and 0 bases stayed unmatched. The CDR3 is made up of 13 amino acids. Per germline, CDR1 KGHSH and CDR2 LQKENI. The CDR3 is CASSPPSGSEQYF. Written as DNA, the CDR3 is TGTGCCAGCTCACCACCTAGCGGGAGCGAGCAGTACTTC.

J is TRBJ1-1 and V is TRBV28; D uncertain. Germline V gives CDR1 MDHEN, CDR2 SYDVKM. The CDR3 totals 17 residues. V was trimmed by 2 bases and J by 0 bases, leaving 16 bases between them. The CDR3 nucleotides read TGTGCCAGCAGTTTAGACCCGCAGCTAATTATGAACACTGAAGCTTTCTTT. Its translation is CASSLDPQLIMNTEAFF.

The CDR3: CAISESRTSGGTGELFF. The CDR3 bases are TGTGCCATCAGTGAGTCGAGGACTAGCGGGGGCACCGGGGAGCTGTTTTTT. The chain links TRBV10-3 to TRBJ2-2; 13 bases map to TRBD2. CDR1 ENHRY and CDR2 SYGVKD come from the germline V gene. The CDR3 spans 17 residues. With V trimmed by 0 bases and J by 4 bases, 2 bases remained unmatched.

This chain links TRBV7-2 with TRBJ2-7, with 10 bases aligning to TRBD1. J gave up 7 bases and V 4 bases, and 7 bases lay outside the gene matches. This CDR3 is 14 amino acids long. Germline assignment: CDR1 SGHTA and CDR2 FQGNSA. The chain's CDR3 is CASSWGQGKGEQYF. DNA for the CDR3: TGTGCCAGCAGCTGGGGACAGGGGAAGGGGGAGCAGTACTTC.

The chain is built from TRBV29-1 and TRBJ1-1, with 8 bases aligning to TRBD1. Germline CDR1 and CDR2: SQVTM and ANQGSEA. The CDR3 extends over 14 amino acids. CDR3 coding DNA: TGCACTCTGAGGAGGGCAGGGGGCTACACTGAAGCTTTCTTT. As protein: CTLRRAGGYTEAFF.

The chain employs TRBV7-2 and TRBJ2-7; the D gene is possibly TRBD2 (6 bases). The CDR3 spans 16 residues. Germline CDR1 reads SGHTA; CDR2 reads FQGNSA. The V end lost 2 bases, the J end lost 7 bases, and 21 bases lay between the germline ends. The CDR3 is CASSLLDPGMGGEQYF. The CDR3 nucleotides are TGTGCCAGCAGCTTATTGGATCCGGGGATGGGGGGAGAGCAGTACTTC. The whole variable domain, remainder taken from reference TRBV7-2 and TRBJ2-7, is GAGVSQSPSNKVTEKGKDVELRCDPISGHTALYWYRQSLGQGLEFLIYFQGNSAPDKSGLPSDRFSAERTGGSVSTLTIQRTQQEDSAVYLCASSLLDPGMGGEQYFGPGTRLTVT.

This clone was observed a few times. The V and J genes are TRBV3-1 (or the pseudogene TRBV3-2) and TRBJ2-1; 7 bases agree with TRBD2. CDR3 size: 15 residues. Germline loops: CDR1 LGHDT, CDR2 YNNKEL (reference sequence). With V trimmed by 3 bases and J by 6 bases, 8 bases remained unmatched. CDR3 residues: CASSHRGSGANEQFF. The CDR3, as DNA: TGTGCCAGCAGCCACCGCGGGAGTGGGGCCAATGAGCAGTTCTTC.

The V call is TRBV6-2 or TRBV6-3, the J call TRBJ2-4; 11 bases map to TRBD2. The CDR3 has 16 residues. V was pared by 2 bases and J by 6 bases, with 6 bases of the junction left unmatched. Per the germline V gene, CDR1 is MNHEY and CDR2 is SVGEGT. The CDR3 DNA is TGTGCCAGCAGTTACCCCGGGACTAGCGGAAGAAACATTCAGTACTTC. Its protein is CASSYPGTSGRNIQYF.

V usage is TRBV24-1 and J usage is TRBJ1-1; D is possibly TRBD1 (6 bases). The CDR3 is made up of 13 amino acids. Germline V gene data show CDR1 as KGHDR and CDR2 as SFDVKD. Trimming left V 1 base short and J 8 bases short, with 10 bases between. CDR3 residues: CATSDFGTPEAFF. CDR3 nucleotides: TGTGCCACCAGTGATTTTGGGACACCCGAAGCTTTCTTT.